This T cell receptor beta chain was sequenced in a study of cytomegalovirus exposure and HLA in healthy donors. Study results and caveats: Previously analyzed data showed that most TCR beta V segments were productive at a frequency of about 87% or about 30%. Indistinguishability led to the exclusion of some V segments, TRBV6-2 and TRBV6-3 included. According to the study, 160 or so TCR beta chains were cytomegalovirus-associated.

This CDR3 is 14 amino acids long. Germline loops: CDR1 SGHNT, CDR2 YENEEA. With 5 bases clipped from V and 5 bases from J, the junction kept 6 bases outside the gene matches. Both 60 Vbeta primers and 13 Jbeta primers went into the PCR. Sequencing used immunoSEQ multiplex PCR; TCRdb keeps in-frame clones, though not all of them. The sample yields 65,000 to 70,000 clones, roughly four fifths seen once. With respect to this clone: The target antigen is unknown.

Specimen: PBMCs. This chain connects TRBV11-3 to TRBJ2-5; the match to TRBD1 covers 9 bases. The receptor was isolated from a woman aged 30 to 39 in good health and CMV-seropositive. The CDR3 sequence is CASSPGTGTETQYF. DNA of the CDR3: TGTGCCAGCAGCCCCGGGACAGGGACGGAGACCCAGTACTTC.